This T cell receptor (beta chain) derives from a study of OX40 agonist ivuxolimab in advanced cancers. Study summary: Patient treatment consisted of intravenous ivuxolimab administration every 2 weeks at 0.01 to 10 mg/kg.

TCRdb's table, derived via immunoSEQ multiplex PCR, lists solely in-frame clones and lacks some. Among 67,000 or so clones listed, 86% were seen once. This CDR3 spans 12 amino acids. The germline V gene encodes CDR1 MNHEY and CDR2 SVGAGI. Trimming stripped 5 bases from V and 1 base from J, with 5 bases between. For this clone: Its antigen is undetermined.

Whole-study findings and limits: In CD8+ T cells, expanded clones were on average more numerous than in CD4+.

This receptor was identified in an adult with an advanced solid tumor such as melanoma, head and neck, liver or kidney cancer. V gene TRBV6-5 combines with J gene TRBJ1-1; D ambiguous. The sequencing here drew on CD4+ or CD8+ T cells sorted from blood, taken in a trial of the OX40 agonist ivuxolimab. In nucleotides, the CDR3 is TGTGCCAGCAGTGGGTGGAACACTGAAGCTTTCTTT. It codes for CASSGWNTEAFF.